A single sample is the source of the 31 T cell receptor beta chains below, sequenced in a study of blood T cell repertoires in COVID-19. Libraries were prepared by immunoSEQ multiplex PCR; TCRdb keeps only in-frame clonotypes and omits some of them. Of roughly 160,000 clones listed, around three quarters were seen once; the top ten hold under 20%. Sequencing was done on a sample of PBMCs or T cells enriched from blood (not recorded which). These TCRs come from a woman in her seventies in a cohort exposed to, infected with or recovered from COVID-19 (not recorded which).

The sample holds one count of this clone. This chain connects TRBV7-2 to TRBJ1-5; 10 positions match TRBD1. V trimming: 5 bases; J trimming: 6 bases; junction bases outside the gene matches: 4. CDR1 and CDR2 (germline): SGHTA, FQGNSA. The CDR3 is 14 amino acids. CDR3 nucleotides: TGTGCCAGCAGCCGGACAGGGGGTAGTCAGCCCCAGCATTTT. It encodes CASSRTGGSQPQHF.

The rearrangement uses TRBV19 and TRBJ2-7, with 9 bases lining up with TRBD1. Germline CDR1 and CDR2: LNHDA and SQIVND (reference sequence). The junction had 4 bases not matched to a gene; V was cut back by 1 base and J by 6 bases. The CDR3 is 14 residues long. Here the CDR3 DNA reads TGTGCCAGTAGTATAGGGGACAGGGAAGGCGAGCAGTACTTC. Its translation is CASSIGDREGEQYF.

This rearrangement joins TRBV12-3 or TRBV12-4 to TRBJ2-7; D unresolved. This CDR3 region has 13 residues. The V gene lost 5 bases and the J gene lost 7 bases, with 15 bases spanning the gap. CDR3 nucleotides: TGTGCCAGCAGTCCTCCTCCCCCCGGTGAGCAGTACTTC. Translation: CASSPPPPGEQYF.

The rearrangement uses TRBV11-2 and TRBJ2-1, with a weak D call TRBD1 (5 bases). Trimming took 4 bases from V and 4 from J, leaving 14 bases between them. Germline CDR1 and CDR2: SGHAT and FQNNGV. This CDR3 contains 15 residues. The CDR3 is CASSSSGPAYNEQFF. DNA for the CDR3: TGTGCCAGCAGCTCATCAGGGCCTGCTTACAATGAGCAGTTCTTC.

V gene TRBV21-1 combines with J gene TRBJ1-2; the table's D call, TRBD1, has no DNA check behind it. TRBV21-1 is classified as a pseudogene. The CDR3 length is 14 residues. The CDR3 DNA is TGTGCCAGCAAAAGCCTAGACAGGATCTATGGCTACACCTTC. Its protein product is CASKSLDRIYGYTF.

The CDR3 nucleotides read TGTGCCAGCAGTTACTGGCTAGCGGGAGGGGATGAGCAGTTCTTC. Its protein product is CASSYWLAGGDEQFF. This chain connects TRBV6-2 or TRBV6-3 to TRBJ2-1; 12 nucleotides match TRBD2. This CDR3 region has 15 residues. Germline trimming cut 1 base from V and 8 bases from J; bases unmatched to any gene: 3. The germline CDR1 and CDR2 sequences are MNHEY and SVGEGT.

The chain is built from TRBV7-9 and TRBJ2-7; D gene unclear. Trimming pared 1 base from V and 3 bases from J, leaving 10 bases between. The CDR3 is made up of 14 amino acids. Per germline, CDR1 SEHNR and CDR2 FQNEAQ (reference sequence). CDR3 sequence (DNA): TGTGCCAGCAGCTTAGGGCTTCCCTTCTACGAGCAGTACTTC. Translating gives CASSLGLPFYEQYF.

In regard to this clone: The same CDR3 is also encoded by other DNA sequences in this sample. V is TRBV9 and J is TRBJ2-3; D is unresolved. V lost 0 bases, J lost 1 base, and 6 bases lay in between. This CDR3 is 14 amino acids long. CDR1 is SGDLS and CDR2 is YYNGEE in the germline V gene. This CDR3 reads CASSVASGTDTQYF. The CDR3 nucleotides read TGTGCCAGCAGCGTAGCTTCGGGCACAGATACGCAGTATTTT. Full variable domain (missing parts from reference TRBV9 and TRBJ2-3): DSGVTQTPKHLITATGQRVTLRCSPRSGDLSVYWYQQSLDQGLQFLIQYYNGEERAKGNILERFSAQQFPDLHSELNLSSLELGDSALYFCASSVASGTDTQYFGPGTRLTVL.

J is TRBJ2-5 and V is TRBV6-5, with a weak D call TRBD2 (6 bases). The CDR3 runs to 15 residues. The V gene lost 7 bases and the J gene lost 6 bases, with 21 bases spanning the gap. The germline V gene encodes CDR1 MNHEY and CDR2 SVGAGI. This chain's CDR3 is CASTLAVRTGKTQYF. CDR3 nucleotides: TGTGCCAGCACCTTAGCGGTACGAACGGGGAAGACCCAGTACTTC.

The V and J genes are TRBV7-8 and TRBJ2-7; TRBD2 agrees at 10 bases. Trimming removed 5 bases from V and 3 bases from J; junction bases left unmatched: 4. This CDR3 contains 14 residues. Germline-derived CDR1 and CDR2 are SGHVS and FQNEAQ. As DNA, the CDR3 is TGTGCCAGCAGCCGGACTAGCGGTTTCTACGAGCAGTACTTC. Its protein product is CASSRTSGFYEQYF.

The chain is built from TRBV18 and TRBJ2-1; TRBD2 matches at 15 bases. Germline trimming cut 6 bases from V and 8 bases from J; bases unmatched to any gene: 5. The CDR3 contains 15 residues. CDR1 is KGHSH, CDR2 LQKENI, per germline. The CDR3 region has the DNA TGTGCCAGCTCCCTGGGACTAGCGGGAGGCTATGAGCAGTTCTTC. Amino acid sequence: CASSLGLAGGYEQFF.

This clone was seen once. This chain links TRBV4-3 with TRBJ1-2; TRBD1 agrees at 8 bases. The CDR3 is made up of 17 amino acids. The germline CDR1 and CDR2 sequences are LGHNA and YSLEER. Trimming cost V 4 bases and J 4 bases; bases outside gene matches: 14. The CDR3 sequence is CASSPSPPGQGTYGYTF. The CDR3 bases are TGCGCCAGCAGCCCCTCTCCTCCTGGACAGGGAACCTATGGCTACACCTTC.

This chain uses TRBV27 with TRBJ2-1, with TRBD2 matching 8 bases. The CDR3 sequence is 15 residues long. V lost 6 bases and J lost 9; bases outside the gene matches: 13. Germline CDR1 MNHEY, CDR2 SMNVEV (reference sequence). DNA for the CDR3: TGTGCCAGCAGCAAATGGACTAGCCGGGGCCTTGAGCAGTTCTTC. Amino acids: CASSKWTSRGLEQFF.

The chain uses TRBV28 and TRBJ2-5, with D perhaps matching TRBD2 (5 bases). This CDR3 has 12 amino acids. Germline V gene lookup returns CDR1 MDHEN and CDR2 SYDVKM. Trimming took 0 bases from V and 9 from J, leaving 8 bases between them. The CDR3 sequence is CASSLWRVPQYF. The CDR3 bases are TGTGCCAGCAGTTTATGGCGGGTCCCCCAGTACTTC.

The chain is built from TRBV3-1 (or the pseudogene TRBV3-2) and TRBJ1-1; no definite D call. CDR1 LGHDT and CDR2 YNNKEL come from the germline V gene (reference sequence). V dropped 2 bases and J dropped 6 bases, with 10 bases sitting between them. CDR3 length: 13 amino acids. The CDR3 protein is CASSQMLPAEAFF. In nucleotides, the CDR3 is TGTGCCAGCAGCCAAATGCTCCCGGCTGAAGCTTTCTTT.

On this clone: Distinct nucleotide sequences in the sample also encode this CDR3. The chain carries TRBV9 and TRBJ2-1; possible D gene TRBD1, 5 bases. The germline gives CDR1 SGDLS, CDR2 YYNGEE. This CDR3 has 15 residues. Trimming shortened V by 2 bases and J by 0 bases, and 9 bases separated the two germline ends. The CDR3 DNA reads TGTGCCAGCAGCGTTCTAGGGGACTCCTACAATGAGCAGTTCTTC. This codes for CASSVLGDSYNEQFF.

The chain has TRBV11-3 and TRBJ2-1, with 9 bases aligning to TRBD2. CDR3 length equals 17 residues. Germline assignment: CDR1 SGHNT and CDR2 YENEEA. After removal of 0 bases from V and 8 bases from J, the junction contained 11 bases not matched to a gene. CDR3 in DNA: TGTGCCAGCAGCTTAGATGGAGTTAGCGGGGGATTGCATGAGCAGTTCTTC. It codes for CASSLDGVSGGLHEQFF.

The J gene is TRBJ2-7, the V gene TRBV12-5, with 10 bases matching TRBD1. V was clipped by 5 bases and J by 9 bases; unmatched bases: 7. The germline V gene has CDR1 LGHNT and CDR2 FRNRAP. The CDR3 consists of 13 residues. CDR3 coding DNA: TGTGCTAGTGGTGGGACAGGGGTTCCTCGGCAGTACTTC. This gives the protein CASGGTGVPRQYF.

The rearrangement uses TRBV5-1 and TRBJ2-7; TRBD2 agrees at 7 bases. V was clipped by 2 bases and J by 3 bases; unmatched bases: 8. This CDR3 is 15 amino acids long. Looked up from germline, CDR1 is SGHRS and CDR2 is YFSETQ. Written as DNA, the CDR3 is TGCGCCAGCAGCTTCGCCCTGGCGGGAGTCTACGAGCAGTACTTC. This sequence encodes CASSFALAGVYEQYF.

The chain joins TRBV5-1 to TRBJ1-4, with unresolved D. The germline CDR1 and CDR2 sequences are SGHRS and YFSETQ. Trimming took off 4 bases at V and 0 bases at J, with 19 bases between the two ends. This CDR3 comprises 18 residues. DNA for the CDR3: TGCGCCAGCAGCGTTCGTTGGACGGCGGAGGCAACTAATGAAAAACTGTTTTTT. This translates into CASSVRWTAEATNEKLFF.

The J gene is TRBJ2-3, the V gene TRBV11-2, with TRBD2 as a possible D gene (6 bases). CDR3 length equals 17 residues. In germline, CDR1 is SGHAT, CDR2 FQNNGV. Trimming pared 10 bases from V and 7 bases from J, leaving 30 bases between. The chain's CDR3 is CATSLRSAGRWVNTQYF. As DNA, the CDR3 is TGTGCCACCTCCCTCAGATCCGCGGGACGGTGGGTGAATACGCAGTATTTT.

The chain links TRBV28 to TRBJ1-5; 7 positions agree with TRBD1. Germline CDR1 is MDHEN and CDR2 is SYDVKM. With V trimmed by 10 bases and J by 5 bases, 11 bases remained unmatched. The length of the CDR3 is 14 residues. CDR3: CATEPGDSYQPQHF. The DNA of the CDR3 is TGTGCCACCGAGCCGGGGGACAGCTATCAGCCCCAGCATTTT.

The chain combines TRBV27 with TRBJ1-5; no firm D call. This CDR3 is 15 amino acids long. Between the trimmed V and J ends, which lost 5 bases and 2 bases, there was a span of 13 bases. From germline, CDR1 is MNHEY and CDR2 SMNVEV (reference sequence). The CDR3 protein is CASSGGSSGNQPQHF. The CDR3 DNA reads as TGTGCCAGCAGTGGTGGGAGTTCTGGCAATCAGCCCCAGCATTTT.

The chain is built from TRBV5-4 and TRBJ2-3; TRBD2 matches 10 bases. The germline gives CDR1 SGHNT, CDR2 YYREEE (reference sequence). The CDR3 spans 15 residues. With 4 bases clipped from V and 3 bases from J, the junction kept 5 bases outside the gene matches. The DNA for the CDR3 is TGTGCCAGCAGCCAATCTAGCGGGAGTACAGATACGCAGTATTTT. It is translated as CASSQSSGSTDTQYF.

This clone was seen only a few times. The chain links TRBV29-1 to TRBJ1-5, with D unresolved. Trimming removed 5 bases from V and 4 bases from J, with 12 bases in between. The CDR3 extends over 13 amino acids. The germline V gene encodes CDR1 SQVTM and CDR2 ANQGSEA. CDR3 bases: TGCAGCGTTAAAGGAGGCCCGAATCAGCCCCAGCATTTT. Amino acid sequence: CSVKGGPNQPQHF.

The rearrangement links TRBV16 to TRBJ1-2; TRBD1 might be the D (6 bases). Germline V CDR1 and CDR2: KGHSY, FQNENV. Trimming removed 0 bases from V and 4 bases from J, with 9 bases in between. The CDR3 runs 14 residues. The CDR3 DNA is TGTGCCAGCAGCCAATCAGGGGGTTCCTATGGCTACACCTTC. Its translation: CASSQSGGSYGYTF.

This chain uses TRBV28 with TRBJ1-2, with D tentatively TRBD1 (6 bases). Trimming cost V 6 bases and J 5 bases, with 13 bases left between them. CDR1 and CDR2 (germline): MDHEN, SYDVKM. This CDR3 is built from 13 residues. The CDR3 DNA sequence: TGTGCCAGCAGCCGCAGGGGAGTATATGGCTACACCTTC. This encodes CASSRRGVYGYTF.

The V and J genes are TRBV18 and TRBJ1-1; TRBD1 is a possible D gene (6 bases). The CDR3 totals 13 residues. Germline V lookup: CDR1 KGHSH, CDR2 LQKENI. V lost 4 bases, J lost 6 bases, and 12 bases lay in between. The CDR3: CASSLRGIAEAFF. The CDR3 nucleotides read TGTGCCAGCTCACTTAGGGGGATCGCTGAAGCTTTCTTT.

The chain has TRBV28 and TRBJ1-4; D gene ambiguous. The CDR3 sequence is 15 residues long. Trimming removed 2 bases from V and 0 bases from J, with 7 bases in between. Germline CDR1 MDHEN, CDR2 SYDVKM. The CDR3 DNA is TGTGCCAGCAGTTTAATCCGTGCAACTAATGAAAAACTGTTTTTT. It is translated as CASSLIRATNEKLFF.

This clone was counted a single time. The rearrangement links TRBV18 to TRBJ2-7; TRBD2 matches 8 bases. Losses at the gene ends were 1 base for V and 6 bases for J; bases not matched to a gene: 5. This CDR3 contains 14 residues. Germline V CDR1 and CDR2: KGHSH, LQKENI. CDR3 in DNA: TGTGCCAGCTCACCACAAGCGGGAGCGGCCGAGCAGTACTTC. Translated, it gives CASSPQAGAAEQYF. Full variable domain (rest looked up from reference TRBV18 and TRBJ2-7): NAGVMQNPRHLVRRRGQEARLRCSPMKGHSHVYWYRQLPEEGLKFMVYLQKENIIDESGMPKERFSAEFPKEGPSILRIQQVVRGDSAAYFCASSPQAGAAEQYFGPGTRLTVT.

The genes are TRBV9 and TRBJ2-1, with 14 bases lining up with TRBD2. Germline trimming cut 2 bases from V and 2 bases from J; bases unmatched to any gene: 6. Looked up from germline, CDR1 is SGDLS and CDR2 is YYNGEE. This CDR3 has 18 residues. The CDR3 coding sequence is TGTGCCAGCAGCGTCGGGACTAGCGGGAGTAGGACCTACAATGAGCAGTTCTTC. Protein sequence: CASSVGTSGSRTYNEQFF.